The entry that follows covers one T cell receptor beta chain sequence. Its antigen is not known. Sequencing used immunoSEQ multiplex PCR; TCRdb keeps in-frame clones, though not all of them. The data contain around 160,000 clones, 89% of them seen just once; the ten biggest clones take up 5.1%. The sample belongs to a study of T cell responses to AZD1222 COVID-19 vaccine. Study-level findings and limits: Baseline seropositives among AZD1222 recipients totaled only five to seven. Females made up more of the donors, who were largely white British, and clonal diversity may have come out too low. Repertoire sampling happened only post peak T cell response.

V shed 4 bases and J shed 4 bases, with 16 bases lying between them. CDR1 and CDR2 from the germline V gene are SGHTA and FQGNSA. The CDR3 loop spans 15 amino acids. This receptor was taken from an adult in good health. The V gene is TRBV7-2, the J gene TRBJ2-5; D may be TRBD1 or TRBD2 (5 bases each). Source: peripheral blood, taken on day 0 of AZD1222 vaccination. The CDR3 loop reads CASSYRWGSSETQYF. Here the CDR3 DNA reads TGTGCCAGCAGCTACAGGTGGGGGAGCTCAGAGACCCAGTACTTC. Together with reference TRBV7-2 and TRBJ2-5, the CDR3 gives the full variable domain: GAGVSQSPSNKVTEKGKDVELRCDPISGHTALYWYRQSLGQGLEFLIYFQGNSAPDKSGLPSDRFSAERTGGSVSTLTIQRTQQEDSAVYLCASSYRWGSSETQYFGPGTRLLVL.